One sample yielded the 19 T cell receptor beta chains listed below, sequenced in a study of cytomegalovirus exposure and HLA in healthy donors. 13 Jbeta primers and 60 Vbeta primers were used for the PCR. Produced via immunoSEQ multiplex PCR; TCRdb's table is partial and in-frame only. The data hold more than 95,000 clones, with over 60% observed a single time. The sequenced sample was PBMCs. The receptors here all came from a man aged 40-49 years in good health and CMV-seropositive.

In this sample, this clone turned up a few times. The gene calls are TRBV5-5 and TRBJ2-2; D might be TRBD2 (5 bases). The CDR3 is 15 amino acids. V was clipped by 5 bases and J by 5 bases, with 16 bases between them. CDR1 and CDR2 from the germline V gene are SGHKS and YYEKEE (reference sequence). In DNA, the CDR3 is TGTGCCAGCAGTTATGGGCCGAGGGAAACCGGGGAGCTGTTTTTT. Translated, it gives CASSYGPRETGELFF.

This sequence joins TRBV6-1 and TRBJ1-5; possibly TRBD1 for D (6 bases). The CDR3 consists of 12 residues. V lost 6 bases to trimming and J lost 6 bases, with 9 bases between them. Per the germline V gene, CDR1 is MNHNS and CDR2 is SASEGT. CDR3: CASSTGTQPQHF. CDR3 bases: TGTGCCAGCAGCACAGGGACTCAGCCCCAGCATTTT.

A word on this clone: One junction end disagrees with the germline gene, perhaps due to a read error. The chain employs TRBV2 and TRBJ2-6, with 7 bases lining up with TRBD2. Germline CDR1 reads SNHLY; CDR2 reads FYNNEI. This CDR3 spans 18 amino acids. CDR3 residues: CASSLGPPGGSGANGLTF. CDR3 DNA: TGTGCCAGCAGCCTCGGCCCTCCGGGGGGTTCTGGGGCCAACGGCCTGACTTTC.

Here the CDR3 DNA reads TGTGCCAGCAGTACAGGGGCGGCGGGGGAGCTGTTTTTT. This encodes CASSTGAAGELFF. This rearrangement joins TRBV7-9 to TRBJ2-2, with TRBD1 identical over 7 bases. CDR1 and CDR2 (germline): SEHNR, FQNEAQ (reference sequence). Trimming took 6 bases from V and 8 from J; bases not matched to a gene: 6. There are 13 residues in the CDR3.

V gene TRBV28 combines with J gene TRBJ2-5; the match to TRBD1 covers 9 bases. V gave up 6 bases and J gave up 5 bases; unmatched junction bases: 7. Looked up from germline, CDR1 is MDHEN and CDR2 is SYDVKM. The CDR3 totals 14 residues. The CDR3 DNA sequence: TGTGCCAGCAGGGCGGGACAGGGCAGGGAGACCCAGTACTTC. Its translation: CASRAGQGRETQYF.

This rearrangement joins TRBV7-3 to TRBJ2-2, with 8 bases aligning to TRBD2. The CDR3 is made up of 15 amino acids. The V gene end was trimmed by 2 bases and the J gene end by 4 bases; junction bases not matched to a gene: 3. The germline V gene has CDR1 SGHTA and CDR2 FQGTGA. DNA for the CDR3: TGTGCCAGCAGCTTACTCGGGGGGGCCACCGGGGAGCTGTTTTTT. This gives the protein CASSLLGGATGELFF.

The chain combines TRBV7-9 with TRBJ1-1, with no clear D. Germline V lookup: CDR1 SEHNR, CDR2 FQNEAQ (reference sequence). V was shortened by 1 base and J by 5 bases, with 11 bases between the two germline ends. This CDR3 has 14 amino acids. CDR3 nucleotide sequence: TGTGCCAGCAGCTTAGGCGGGGAGGAAACTGAAGCTTTCTTT. Amino acids: CASSLGGEETEAFF.

V is TRBV14 and J is TRBJ1-2, with 12 nucleotides matching TRBD1. The V gene end was trimmed by 1 base and the J gene end by 8 bases; junction bases not matched to a gene: 2. CDR1 is SGHDN, CDR2 FVKESK, per germline. The CDR3 consists of 14 residues. This CDR3 reads CASSQAGTGGGYTF. CDR3 bases: TGTGCCAGCAGCCAAGCCGGGACAGGGGGCGGCTACACCTTC.

The rearrangement links TRBV30 to TRBJ2-7, with 11 bases matching TRBD2. Looked up from germline, CDR1 is GTSNPN and CDR2 is SVGIG (reference sequence). V lost 1 base to trimming and J lost 5 bases; unmatched junction nucleotides: 1. This CDR3 contains 13 residues. CDR3 bases: TGTGCCTGGAGTGCGACTAGCGGGAACGAGCAGTACTTC. It yields the protein CAWSATSGNEQYF.

The CDR3 region has the DNA TGCGCCAGCAGCCCGACTAGCGGGACCTCCTACGAGCAGTACTTC. It encodes CASSPTSGTSYEQYF. This chain links TRBV4-3 with TRBJ2-7, with TRBD2 matching 11 bases. The CDR3 totals 15 residues. The germline gives CDR1 LGHNA, CDR2 YSLEER. The trim removed 4 bases at V and 0 bases at J, leaving 2 bases unmatched.

This chain links TRBV5-1 with TRBJ2-3; possibly TRBD1 for D (5 bases). The CDR3 extends over 16 amino acids. Looked up from germline, CDR1 is SGHRS and CDR2 is YFSETQ. V lost 0 bases and J lost 0, with 11 bases in between. The CDR3 coding sequence is TGCGCCAGCAGCTTGGCCTCGACAGCTAGCACAGATACGCAGTATTTT. Its translation: CASSLASTASTDTQYF.

The chain couples TRBV6-1 to TRBJ1-5; no definite D call. With 5 bases removed from V and 0 bases from J, the gap between germline ends came to 11 bases. CDR3 length equals 15 residues. CDR1 MNHNS and CDR2 SASEGT come from the germline V gene. In nucleotides, the CDR3 is TGTGCCAGCAGTCCCCTCAGGCTTAGCAATCAGCCCCAGCATTTT. It translates to CASSPLRLSNQPQHF.

The CDR3: CASSQGVGQGRSTQYF. CDR3 DNA sequence: TGCGCCAGCAGCCAAGGAGTGGGACAGGGGAGGAGTACGCAGTATTTT. The rearrangement joins TRBV4-1 to TRBJ2-3, with 10 bases lining up with TRBD1. Trimming cost V 1 base and J 8 bases; bases outside gene matches: 9. The CDR3 has 16 amino acids. Germline lookup yields CDR1 MGHRA and CDR2 YSYEKL.

The chain combines TRBV5-4 with TRBJ1-1; unclear D gene. Germline CDR1 and CDR2: SGHNT and YYREEE (reference sequence). The length of the CDR3 is 14 residues. V was cut by 3 bases and J by 4 bases, with 13 bases left in between. CDR3 nucleotides: TGTGCCAGCAGCTCAGGCCCTACGGTCACTGAAGCTTTCTTT. Its translation is CASSSGPTVTEAFF.

The chain links TRBV7-3 to TRBJ2-5; D is unclear. Per the germline V gene, CDR1 is SGHTA and CDR2 is FQGTGA. Trimming stripped 1 base from V and 0 bases from J, with 6 bases between. The CDR3 is 14 amino acids. In DNA, the CDR3 is TGTGCCAGCAGCTTAATGGGCAACCAAGAGACCCAGTACTTC. Protein: CASSLMGNQETQYF.

The chain carries TRBV7-6 and TRBJ2-5; 7 nucleotides line up with TRBD2. Germline V gene sequence: CDR1 SGHVS, CDR2 FNYEAQ. With 1 base clipped from V and 1 base from J, the junction kept 3 bases outside the gene matches. The CDR3 extends over 15 amino acids. The DNA of the CDR3 is TGTGCCAGCAGCTTAGTAGCGGGTGGCCAAGAGACCCAGTACTTC. It specifies CASSLVAGGQETQYF.

A few counts support this clone. The chain employs TRBV7-2 and TRBJ2-2; 7 bases agree with TRBD1. CDR1 is SGHTA and CDR2 is FQGNSA in the germline V gene. Trimming cost V 9 bases and J 0 bases; bases outside gene matches: 10. This CDR3 comprises 16 residues. The CDR3, as DNA: TGTGCCAGTAAATTCCCGGGACAGCCGAACACCGGGGAGCTGTTTTTT. Its protein is CASKFPGQPNTGELFF.

The CDR3 DNA is TGTGCCAGCAGCTTAATCGCGGGGGGAACCACAGATACGCAGTATTTT. Protein: CASSLIAGGTTDTQYF. The chain links TRBV7-8 to TRBJ2-3, with TRBD2 identical over 8 bases. This CDR3 has 16 amino acids. CDR1 is SGHVS, CDR2 FQNEAQ, per germline. After removal of 2 bases from V and 2 bases from J, the junction contained 6 bases not matched to a gene.

The chain recombines TRBV5-4 with TRBJ2-5, with 8 bases aligning to TRBD2. The DNA end is more similar to TRBJ2-7, so the J call may be wrong. CDR1 and CDR2 (germline): SGHNT, YYREEE (reference sequence). There are 15 residues in the CDR3. CDR3 DNA: TGTGCCAGCAGCTTCGGGAGGGGGAGCTCCTACGAGCAGTACTTC. This sequence encodes CASSFGRGSSYEQYF.